This TCR beta chain was retrieved from a study of cytomegalovirus exposure and HLA in healthy donors. Study background: From HLA-typed donors, an early data release held 70 million to 100 million unique TCRs.

A word on this clone: Antigen: not known.

PCR primers comprised 60 Vbeta and 13 Jbeta primers. Clones were read by immunoSEQ multiplex PCR, and TCRdb kept only the in-frame ones, dropping some. In the table there are 100,000 to 150,000 clones, over 60% of which are singletons. Notes on the study in general: The listing of about 150 TCR beta chains classed them as cytomegalovirus-associated. Many donors carried some public TCRs, although rarity characterized most TCR sequences. A missense DCLRE1C variant was associated with V- and J-gene trimming of TCR beta chains in a later analysis, and an independent cohort replicated the association.

The sample was PBMCs. This sequence was found in a woman between 40 and 50 years old in good health and CMV-seronegative.

CDR3 bases: TGCAGCGTTTTCGGGGTGAATGAGCAGTTCTTC. This encodes CSVFGVNEQFF. The rearrangement uses TRBV29-1 and TRBJ2-1; possibly TRBD2 for D (5 bases). Germline CDR1 is SQVTM and CDR2 is ANQGSEA. This CDR3 spans 11 amino acids. Trimming took off 5 bases at V and 7 bases at J, with 9 bases between the two ends.